A selection of T cell receptor beta chains follows, all from one sample in a study of T cells after yellow fever vaccination. TCRdb used MiXCR to reprocess the 5' RACE reads, holding one entry per CDR3 protein. The sample consists of 150,000 or so distinct CDR3 sequences, roughly a tenth of them appearing once. Sequences were derived from CD8+ T cells sorted from PBMCs, sampled 45 days after the yellow fever booster vaccination. These receptors were obtained from a man aged 18-30 years who received the YFV17D yellow fever vaccine. Both conserved end residues are trimmed from each CDR3. The order of the fields is V gene, J gene, clone size, CDR3 protein. Clone size is not always given. Where it is, it says once, few, many or a class for expanded clones.

v_gene: TRBV7-8; j_gene: TRBJ1-3; abundance: NA; CDR3aa: ASSWEYSGNTIY
v_gene: TRBV4-1; j_gene: TRBJ1-1; abundance: NA; CDR3aa: ASSLPAGTTEAF
v_gene: TRBV5-1; j_gene: TRBJ2-3; abundance: few; CDR3aa: ASSLAVGGGTDTQY
v_gene: TRBV4-2; j_gene: TRBJ2-1; abundance: NA; CDR3aa: ASSQERGAHNEQF
v_gene: TRBV27; j_gene: TRBJ2-3; abundance: NA; CDR3aa: ASSLWPATDTQY
v_gene: TRBV4-1; j_gene: TRBJ2-2; abundance: few; CDR3aa: ASSQDLQFAGELF
v_gene: TRBV3-1; j_gene: TRBJ1-6; abundance: few; CDR3aa: ASSQGEALSYNSPLH
v_gene: TRBV7-9; j_gene: TRBJ2-2; abundance: few; CDR3aa: ASSWYTGELF
v_gene: TRBV7-9; j_gene: TRBJ1-2; abundance: NA; CDR3aa: ASSLAMSDYGYT
v_gene: TRBV6-2/TRBV6-3; j_gene: TRBJ2-5; abundance: many; CDR3aa: ASSYSGEGSGGYQETQY
v_gene: TRBV20-1; j_gene: TRBJ2-1; abundance: few; CDR3aa: SALEEGNEQF
v_gene: TRBV19; j_gene: TRBJ2-5; abundance: few; CDR3aa: ASSIGASRISETQY
v_gene: TRBV6-5; j_gene: TRBJ2-1; abundance: many; CDR3aa: ASSYVGPNEQF
v_gene: TRBV4-1; j_gene: TRBJ2-2; abundance: few; CDR3aa: ASSHLQGGSGTGELF
v_gene: TRBV4-1; j_gene: TRBJ1-2; abundance: few; CDR3aa: ASSQGPAYSGYT
v_gene: TRBV5-1; j_gene: TRBJ2-1; abundance: NA; CDR3aa: ASSLRGSTF
v_gene: TRBV6-6; j_gene: TRBJ1-1; abundance: NA; CDR3aa: ASSPPAGWLGTEAF
v_gene: TRBV27; j_gene: TRBJ2-1; abundance: few; CDR3aa: ASSLPGLDYNEQF
v_gene: TRBV7-9; j_gene: TRBJ2-7; abundance: NA; CDR3aa: ASSTTTVTGTSSSYEQY
v_gene: TRBV2; j_gene: TRBJ2-2; abundance: many; CDR3aa: ATWAGQGGTGELF
v_gene: TRBV20-1; j_gene: TRBJ2-7; abundance: NA; CDR3aa: SARRQGSYEQY